Following are 30 T cell receptor beta chains from one sample sequenced in a study of cytomegalovirus exposure and HLA in healthy donors. The PCR had 60 Vbeta and 13 Jbeta primers. Libraries were prepared by immunoSEQ multiplex PCR; TCRdb keeps only in-frame clonotypes and omits some of them. The sample consists of about 120,000 clones, 65% to 80% of them appearing once. Sequencing was carried out using PBMCs. The origin of the receptors is a man younger than 35 in good health and CMV-seropositive.

The V gene is TRBV6-5, the J gene TRBJ1-1; D is undetermined. Trimming removed 7 bases from V and 5 bases from J, with 14 bases in between. Germline V gene sequence: CDR1 MNHEY, CDR2 SVGAGI. The CDR3 loop spans 13 amino acids. CDR3 DNA sequence: TGTGCCAGCATCGTGCCCGGGGTGACTGAAGCTTTCTTT. This codes for CASIVPGVTEAFF.

The chain couples TRBV7-2 to TRBJ1-1, with 8 bases fitting TRBD1. The junction had 8 bases not matched to a gene; V was cut back by 7 bases and J by 4 bases. Looked up from germline, CDR1 is SGHTA and CDR2 is FQGNSA. CDR3 length: 14 amino acids. This CDR3 reads CASNLLTGGTEAFF. In DNA form, the CDR3 reads TGTGCCAGCAACCTCCTAACAGGGGGCACTGAAGCTTTCTTT.

Here the CDR3 DNA reads TGTGCCAGCAGCCAAGACGGCCAGGCTAACTATGGCTACACCTTC. Protein sequence: CASSQDGQANYGYTF. The chain is built from TRBV4-2 and TRBJ1-2; D is undetermined. With 0 bases removed from V and 0 bases from J, the gap between germline ends came to 8 bases. The CDR3 is 15 residues long. Germline V gene lookup returns CDR1 LGHNA and CDR2 YNFKEQ.

The rearrangement links TRBV27 to TRBJ1-4; D may be TRBD1 (6 bases). The germline gives CDR1 MNHEY, CDR2 SMNVEV (reference sequence). The length of the CDR3 is 19 residues. V was pared by 5 bases and J by 5 bases, with 27 bases between. CDR3 sequence (DNA): TGTGCCAGCAGTCCCCCTAGAGGACAGCACCCGTACCGGAATGAAAAACTGTTTTTT. It translates to CASSPPRGQHPYRNEKLFF. Combining the CDR3 with reference TRBV27 and TRBJ1-4 gives the whole variable domain EAQVTQNPRYLITVTGKKLTVTCSQNMNHEYMSWYRQDPGLGLRQIYYSMNVEVTDKGDVPEGYKVSRKEKRNFPLILESPSPNQTSLYFCASSPPRGQHPYRNEKLFFGSGTQLSVL.

This clone was seen just once. This sequence joins TRBV4-1 and TRBJ2-7, with TRBD1 identical over 8 bases. Germline V gene data show CDR1 as MGHRA and CDR2 as YSYEKL. With V trimmed by 3 bases and J by 2 bases, 6 bases remained unmatched. There are 15 residues in the CDR3. The CDR3 nucleotides read TGCGCCAGCAGCCAGATGCAGGGGGCCCCCTACGAGCAGTACTTC. Its translation: CASSQMQGAPYEQYF.

The rearrangement joins TRBV2 to TRBJ1-3; D perhaps matches TRBD1 (5 bases). V was trimmed by 6 bases and J by 8 bases, leaving 14 bases between them. The germline gives CDR1 SNHLY, CDR2 FYNNEI. The CDR3 consists of 13 residues. CDR3 amino acids: CASRDFAGDTIYF. The CDR3 DNA reads TGTGCCAGCAGGGACTTTGCGGGGGACACCATATATTTT.

With respect to this clone: This CDR3 is also generated by other DNA sequences in the sample. The rearrangement joins TRBV6-5 to TRBJ2-7; weak D call: TRBD2 (6 bases). Germline CDR1 and CDR2: MNHEY and SVGAGI. V gave up 2 bases and J gave up 4 bases, with 15 bases separating them. CDR3 length equals 15 residues. The DNA for the CDR3 is TGTGCCAGCAGTTACAGGAGGGGCTCGGGGTACGAGCAGTACTTC. Translation gives CASSYRRGSGYEQYF.

V gene TRBV29-1 combines with J gene TRBJ2-5; D gene ambiguous. The end of the DNA aligns better with TRBJ2-7, so the J call may be wrong. Germline CDR1 is SQVTM and CDR2 is ANQGSEA. CDR3 length equals 10 residues. The chain's CDR3 is CSVGSYEQYF. The CDR3 region has the DNA TGCAGCGTTGGTTCCTACGAGCAGTACTTC.

As to this clone: The junction departs from the called germline gene at one end, perhaps through a read error. Written as DNA, the CDR3 is TGTGCCAGCAGTGAGACTGCTGGGGCCAACGGCCTGACTTTC. Its protein product is CASSETAGANGLTF. The chain recombines TRBV2 with TRBJ2-6; D may be TRBD1 (5 bases). The CDR3 covers 14 residues. The germline CDR1 and CDR2 sequences are SNHLY and FYNNEI.

This clone has a handful of counts. The V and J genes are TRBV18 and TRBJ2-1; TRBD1 might be the D (6 bases). Trimming shortened V by 6 bases and J by 2 bases, and 11 bases separated the two germline ends. This CDR3 is built from 14 residues. Germline loops: CDR1 KGHSH, CDR2 LQKENI. DNA of the CDR3: TGTGCCAGCTCGTCACAGGGTCCCTACAATGAGCAGTTCTTC. Residues: CASSSQGPYNEQFF.

V and J are TRBV20-1 and TRBJ2-7, with D tentatively TRBD2 (5 bases). Germline CDR1 and CDR2: DFQATT and SNEGSKA (reference sequence). Trimming removed 1 base from V and 6 bases from J, with 7 bases in between. The CDR3 spans 11 residues. This chain's CDR3 is CSARVAGEQYF. The CDR3 DNA sequence: TGCAGTGCTAGAGTCGCGGGCGAGCAGTACTTC.

The chain is built from TRBV19 and TRBJ1-2; D might be TRBD1 (5 bases). Germline-derived CDR1 and CDR2 are LNHDA and SQIVND (reference sequence). V was pared by 10 bases and J by 3 bases, with 15 bases between. The CDR3 loop spans 13 amino acids. The CDR3 loop reads CATSPQGYYGYTF. CDR3 sequence (DNA): TGTGCCACCAGTCCCCAGGGCTACTATGGCTACACCTTC.

The chain combines TRBV27 with TRBJ2-1; D uncertain. V lost 5 bases and J 3 bases, leaving 2 bases between the germline ends. Germline V CDR1 and CDR2: MNHEY, SMNVEV (reference sequence). CDR3 length equals 11 residues. CDR3 region: CASSHYNEQFF. CDR3 DNA: TGTGCCAGCAGTCACTACAATGAGCAGTTCTTC.

The rearrangement links TRBV27 to TRBJ1-2; D not resolved. The germline gives CDR1 MNHEY, CDR2 SMNVEV (reference sequence). V was clipped by 2 bases and J by 5 bases, with 15 bases between them. The CDR3 is 15 amino acids. This chain's CDR3 is CASSLKGGVGYGYTF. DNA of the CDR3: TGTGCCAGCAGTTTAAAGGGAGGTGTAGGGTATGGCTACACCTTC.

The V gene is TRBV5-1, the J gene TRBJ2-7; TRBD1 aligns across 9 bases. There are 15 residues in the CDR3. After removal of 2 bases from V and 0 bases from J, the junction contained 3 bases not matched to a gene. Germline V gene sequence: CDR1 SGHRS, CDR2 YFSETQ. The CDR3 loop is CASSLGQGLSYEQYF. CDR3 in DNA: TGCGCCAGCAGCTTAGGACAGGGGCTCTCCTACGAGCAGTACTTC.

The gene calls are TRBV6-1 and TRBJ2-5, with D possibly matching TRBD1 (5 bases). The CDR3 covers 14 residues. Germline V gene sequence: CDR1 MNHNS, CDR2 SASEGT. The ends were cut back, 7 bases at V and 5 bases at J, with 17 bases in the middle. Here the CDR3 DNA reads TGTGCCAGCATACAGACCAGGGCACGGGAGACCCAGTACTTC. It specifies CASIQTRARETQYF.

The chain recombines TRBV11-2 with TRBJ2-1; TRBD1 matches at 8 bases. This CDR3 comprises 14 residues. V gave up 7 bases and J gave up 4 bases; unmatched junction bases: 6. The V gene's germline CDR1 is SGHAT and CDR2 FQNNGV. CDR3 sequence (DNA): TGTGCCAGCATCGACAGGGGCCCTTACAATGAGCAGTTCTTC. This gives the protein CASIDRGPYNEQFF.

The sample holds one count of this clone. The V call is TRBV25-1, the J call TRBJ1-2; TRBD1 agrees at 12 bases. V shed 2 bases and J 2 bases; nucleotides not matched to a gene: 6. CDR1 is MGHDK, CDR2 SYGVNS, per germline. The CDR3 extends over 17 amino acids. CDR3 residues: CASSEQGGTGGNYGYTF. The CDR3 DNA reads TGTGCCAGCAGTGAACAGGGCGGGACAGGGGGCAACTATGGCTACACCTTC.

The sample holds one count of this clone. The rearrangement links TRBV6-5 to TRBJ1-1; D might be TRBD1 (6 bases). This CDR3 contains 14 residues. V gave up 6 bases and J gave up 0 bases, with 11 bases separating them. Per the germline V gene, CDR1 is MNHEY and CDR2 is SVGAGI. The DNA of the CDR3 is TGTGCCAGCAGAACAGGGACGGTGAACACTGAAGCTTTCTTT. This translates into CASRTGTVNTEAFF.

This chain connects TRBV4-1 to TRBJ2-3; 11 bases are a match to TRBD2. V lost 4 bases and J lost 4; bases outside the gene matches: 13. The CDR3 has 18 amino acids. Germline V gene sequence: CDR1 MGHRA, CDR2 YSYEKL. CDR3 sequence reads: CASSPPAVAGGPPDTQYF. In nucleotides, the CDR3 is TGCGCCAGCAGCCCCCCGGCAGTAGCGGGAGGGCCCCCAGATACGCAGTATTTT.

This chain links TRBV14 with TRBJ2-2; TRBD1 agrees at 7 bases. The CDR3 runs 18 residues. Trimming at V came to 0 bases and at J to 0 bases, leaving 7 bases not matched to a gene. The germline V gene encodes CDR1 SGHDN and CDR2 FVKESK. CDR3 residues: CASSQERSQGANTGELFF. CDR3 nucleotides: TGTGCCAGCAGCCAAGAGAGAAGTCAGGGGGCGAACACCGGGGAGCTGTTTTTT.

This rearrangement joins TRBV5-1 to TRBJ2-1; 13 nucleotides match TRBD2. The germline CDR1 and CDR2 sequences are SGHRS and YFSETQ. The CDR3 is made up of 13 amino acids. J lost 15 bases, V lost 7 bases, and 10 bases had no gene match. The CDR3 reads CASSGLAGWVTFF. In nucleotides, the CDR3 is TGCGCCAGCTCGGGACTAGCGGGATGGGTGACGTTCTTC.

The CDR3 loop is CASSRAMGGGNTDTQYF. DNA of the CDR3: TGTGCCAGCAGCCGGGCAATGGGGGGGGGAAACACAGATACGCAGTATTTT. V gene TRBV5-4 combines with J gene TRBJ2-3, with 7 bases lining up with TRBD2. V shed 4 bases and J 2 bases; nucleotides not matched to a gene: 13. The length of the CDR3 is 17 residues. Germline V gene lookup returns CDR1 SGHNT and CDR2 YYREEE (reference sequence).

The V gene is TRBV5-6, the J gene TRBJ1-1; 8 bases map to TRBD1. The CDR3 is made up of 14 amino acids. From germline, CDR1 is SGHDT and CDR2 YYEEEE. Trimming at V came to 3 bases and at J to 1 base, leaving 2 bases not matched to a gene. CDR3 coding DNA: TGTGCCAGCAGCTCCGGACAGGGGAACACTGAAGCTTTCTTT. This codes for CASSSGQGNTEAFF.

Only a few counts were recorded for this clone. This chain joins TRBV5-1 and TRBJ2-1, with a weak D call TRBD2 (7 bases). The CDR3 spans 18 residues. Germline V gives CDR1 SGHRS, CDR2 YFSETQ. V was trimmed by 0 bases and J by 8 bases, leaving 24 bases between them. CDR3 sequence reads: CASSLVGVGRGLPDEQFF. CDR3 nucleotides: TGCGCCAGCAGCTTGGTAGGTGTGGGGCGGGGGCTTCCCGATGAGCAGTTCTTC. The full variable domain, its missing parts supplied by reference TRBV5-1 and TRBJ2-1, is KAGVTQTPRYLIKTRGQQVTLSCSPISGHRSVSWYQQTPGQGLQFLFEYFSETQRNKGNFPGRFSGRQFSNSRSEMNVSTLELGDSALYLCASSLVGVGRGLPDEQFFGPGTRLTVL.

The rearrangement uses TRBV6-1 and TRBJ2-1; D is undetermined. The CDR3 is made up of 13 amino acids. The V end lost 7 bases, the J end lost 4 bases, and 11 bases lay between the germline ends. From germline, CDR1 is MNHNS and CDR2 SASEGT. CDR3 sequence: CASTYSTYNEQFF. CDR3 bases: TGTGCCAGCACCTATTCTACGTACAATGAGCAGTTCTTC.

This sequence joins TRBV14 and TRBJ2-5, with 10 positions matching TRBD1. Per germline, CDR1 SGHDN and CDR2 FVKESK. The junction had 7 bases not matched to a gene; V was cut back by 3 bases and J by 6 bases. This CDR3 region has 15 residues. CDR3 bases: TGTGCCAGCAGCCACCTGGGACAGGGGAAACAGACCCAGTACTTC. Protein sequence: CASSHLGQGKQTQYF.

The chain couples TRBV29-1 to TRBJ1-2, with 10 positions matching TRBD1. The V and J ends lost 7 bases and 8 bases, in that order; junction bases with no gene match: 10. The CDR3 consists of 13 residues. CDR1 and CDR2 (germline): SQVTM, ANQGSEA. The CDR3 region is CSAGDRGFLGYTF. The CDR3 nucleotides are TGCAGCGCAGGGGACAGGGGTTTTTTGGGCTACACCTTC.

The chain carries TRBV5-4 and TRBJ2-1, with 9 bases matching TRBD1. The V segment lost 9 bases and the J segment 7 bases; nucleotides outside the gene matches: 14. The CDR3 sequence is 15 residues long. CDR1 and CDR2 from the germline V gene are SGHNT and YYREEE (reference sequence). In DNA form, the CDR3 reads TGTGCCACCCAGTCGAAAACAGGGGGCTGGAATGAGCAGTTCTTC. It encodes CATQSKTGGWNEQFF.

The genes are TRBV9 and TRBJ2-3; unclear D gene. The ends were cut back, 3 bases at V and 4 bases at J, with 9 bases in the middle. The germline V gene encodes CDR1 SGDLS and CDR2 YYNGEE. The CDR3 has 13 residues. In DNA, the CDR3 is TGTGCCAGCAGCGCTCGACGGGCAGATACGCAGTATTTT. Protein sequence: CASSARRADTQYF.